Presented here are 15 T cell receptor beta chains from one specimen sequenced in a study of T cells expressing NK-cell markers. TCRdb processed the 5' RACE reads again and assigns one entry to each CDR3 protein, with no DNA. The ten top clones account for about 10%, within a sample of 350,000 to 400,000 distinct CDR3 sequences. Sequenced input: blood T cells: a sorted CD56 or NKG2C T cell subset, CD4+ or CD8+ T cells, or bulk PBMC T cells (not recorded which). Source of these receptors: a woman aged 45-65 years in good health.

The V call is TRBV4-1, the J call TRBJ2-3; TCRdb outputs TRBD2, but without DNA this stays unchecked. CDR3 size: 13 residues. Germline loops: CDR1 MGHRA, CDR2 YSYEKL. The CDR3 protein is CASSQVGVATQYF.

The rearrangement links TRBV12-5 to TRBJ2-1; there is no DNA to check the TCRdb D call of TRBD1. The CDR3 is made up of 14 amino acids. Per the germline V gene, CDR1 is LGHNT and CDR2 is FRNRAP. The CDR3 reads CANPGHSNYNEQFF.

This chain connects TRBV7-2 to TRBJ2-7; there is no DNA to check the TCRdb D call of TRBD2. The CDR3 spans 17 residues. Per the germline V gene, CDR1 is SGHTA and CDR2 is FQGNSA. The CDR3 protein is CASSSQLGLAGVHEQYF.

The chain carries TRBV14 and TRBJ1-1. Looked up from germline, CDR1 is SGHDN and CDR2 is FVKESK. The CDR3 loop spans 15 amino acids. CDR3: CASSKRTGFETEAFF.

CDR3 protein: CASSSLGRRTSGRGEQFF. This chain links TRBV11-2 with TRBJ2-1; lacking DNA, the TRBD2 call made by TCRdb goes unchecked. CDR1 is SGHAT, CDR2 FQNNGV, per germline. The CDR3 has 18 amino acids.

This chain connects TRBV20-1 to TRBJ2-7; the D call from TCRdb, TRBD2, cannot be confirmed without DNA. The CDR3 contains 19 residues. CDR1 and CDR2 (germline): DFQATT, SNEGSKA (reference sequence). The chain's CDR3 is CSARDQVGTSGSNPYEQYF.

The chain recombines TRBV20-1 with TRBJ2-1; TCRdb gives TRBD1 as the D gene, but with no DNA this cannot be confirmed. Germline V gene lookup returns CDR1 DFQATT and CDR2 SNEGSKA (reference sequence). The CDR3 is 16 amino acids. This chain's CDR3 is CSARPVAGGFYNEQFF.

The chain joins TRBV6-2 or TRBV6-3 to TRBJ2-5; TCRdb lists TRBD1, though no DNA is available to test this call. Germline CDR1 and CDR2: MNHEY and SVGEGT. CDR3 length: 15 residues. The CDR3 loop is CASTARSWGEETQYF.

This chain connects TRBV5-1 to TRBJ2-3; TCRdb names TRBD1, which stays unverified in the absence of DNA. The CDR3 contains 15 residues. Germline values: CDR1 SGHRS, CDR2 YFSETQ. The CDR3 sequence: CASSLGGARVDTQYF.

The rearrangement joins TRBV10-1 to TRBJ2-2; without DNA, the TCRdb call of TRBD2 cannot be checked. The CDR3 totals 15 residues. In germline, CDR1 is WNHNN, CDR2 SYGVQD (reference sequence). Here the CDR3 reads CASRLAGVGTGELFF.

This sequence joins TRBV11-3 and TRBJ2-3; TCRdb designates TRBD2, a call that cannot be tested without DNA. The CDR3 has 15 residues. CDR1 and CDR2 (germline): SGHNT, YENEEA. CDR3 sequence reads: CASSGIAGGQRPQYF.

The chain combines TRBV11-2 with TRBJ2-1; TCRdb reports TRBD2, a call that lacks DNA to check it against. This CDR3 comprises 13 residues. Germline V CDR1 and CDR2: SGHAT, FQNNGV. The CDR3 sequence: CASSPVRTPEQFF.

The V gene is TRBV7-9, the J gene TRBJ1-2. Germline loops: CDR1 SEHNR, CDR2 FQNEAQ (reference sequence). The CDR3 spans 16 residues. The CDR3 spells CASSLDGRLINYGYTF.

The chain joins TRBV4-1 to TRBJ2-3. CDR1 is MGHRA, CDR2 YSYEKL, per germline. The length of the CDR3 is 13 residues. CDR3 region: CASSQSSTDTQYF.

The chain uses TRBV24-1 and TRBJ1-5; the TCRdb call, TRBD1, lacks DNA for checking. Germline V gene lookup returns CDR1 KGHDR and CDR2 SFDVKD. This CDR3 is 14 amino acids long. CDR3 in amino acids: CATSTPGMFQPQHF.